These 24 T cell receptor beta chains came from one sample sequenced in a study of CD8+CD57+ T cells in acquired aplastic anemia. Patients chosen for sequencing had CD8+CD57+ cells that had expanded, as shown by flow cytometry. Profiling of TCR beta VDJ combinations and CDR3 sequences used genomic DNA as template. TCRdb passed the reads through MiXCR, listing each CDR3 protein once. The profile covers around 250,000 distinct CDR3 sequences, with approximately 86% appearing a single time and approximately 40% taken by the ten largest. Sequences were obtained from sorted CD4+, CD8+, or CD8+CD57+ T cells (not recorded which) from PBMCs. The receptors shown here come from a human donor with aplastic anemia.

On this clonotype itself: One end of the junction does not line up with germline, which may come from a read error. The CDR3 is CAPRDGGSATKHF. DNA for the CDR3: TGTGCTCCTAGGGACGGGGGTTCAGCAACGAAGCATTTT. This chain links TRBV7-7 with TRBJ2-3; D is perhaps TRBD2 (6 bases). This CDR3 spans 13 amino acids. CDR1 and CDR2 from the germline V gene are SSHAT and FNYEAQ (reference sequence).

This clonotype appeared a single time. The missing conserved phenylalanine or tryptophan at the end of this CDR3 makes a read error likely. No DNA is shown, since the ends of the CDR3 on it are uncertain; the CDR3 is the one TCRdb lists. This rearrangement joins TRBV7-8 to TRBJ2-3. Including both end residues, the CDR3 is 13 amino acids long. In germline, CDR1 is SGHVS, CDR2 FQNEAQ. The CDR3 loop reads CASSLDLTENTEA.

The chain links TRBV7-4 to TRBJ2-3; D not certain. CDR1 and CDR2 (germline): SGHVT, SQSDAQ. The CDR3 is made up of 14 amino acids. V was trimmed by 5 bases and J by 15 bases, leaving 24 bases between them. The CDR3, as DNA: TGTGCCAGCAGCCAAGAACCAAAGACCAACAGAGACTATTTT. It encodes CASSQEPKTNRDYF.

V is TRBV5-4 and J is TRBJ2-7, with D hard to call. The V end was cut by 2 bases, the J end by 0 bases, with 12 bases between. The CDR3 extends over 15 amino acids. Germline CDR1 reads SGHNT; CDR2 reads YYREEE (reference sequence). CDR3 region: CASSFTNLSSYEQYV. The DNA of the CDR3 is TGTGCCAGCAGCTTTACTAACTTATCCTCCTACGAGCAGTACGTC.

As for this clonotype: The CDR3 does not end in the conserved phenylalanine or tryptophan, so this is likely a read error. The chain employs TRBV2 and TRBJ2-5; D is possibly TRBD2 (6 bases). V was cut by 10 bases and J by 2 bases, with 17 bases left in between. Germline CDR1 is SNHLY and CDR2 is FYNNEI. This CDR3 contains 14 residues. CDR3 coding DNA: TGTGCCACCAGCAGAGGCGGGGTGCAAGAGACCCAGTACTTG. It codes for CATSRGGVQETQYL.

The J gene is TRBJ2-4, the V gene TRBV7-8; perhaps TRBD2 as D (5 bases). Germline loops: CDR1 SGHVS, CDR2 FQNEAQ. The CDR3 runs to 12 residues. V was shortened by 8 bases and J by 13 bases, with 18 bases between the two germline ends. CDR3 in amino acids: CASGGAGAKQYF. The CDR3 coding sequence is TGTGCCAGCGGAGGAGCAGGCGCCAAGCAGTACTTC.

About this clonotype itself: It is likely a read error, because the conserved phenylalanine at the end of the CDR3 is missing. No DNA is shown, since the ends of the CDR3 on it are uncertain; the CDR3 is the one TCRdb lists. The chain has TRBV7-3 and TRBJ2-3; the DNA was not used to check the table's D call, TRBD1. The CDR3 contains 13 residues when both ends are counted. Germline-derived CDR1 and CDR2 are SGHTA and FQGTGA. The CDR3 is CASSNGANAVQHL.

This clonotype was seen a few times. A read error may explain this, as a much larger clone is one base away. V usage is TRBV5-4 and J usage is TRBJ2-3; 7 nucleotides align to TRBD2. The CDR3 runs 13 residues. V dropped 5 bases and J dropped 4; count of bases not matched to a gene: 4. Germline-derived CDR1 and CDR2 are SGHNT and YYREEE (reference sequence). CDR3 amino acids: CASRVTSADTQYF. CDR3 in DNA: TGTGCCAGCAGGGTTACTAGCGCAGATACGCAGTATTTT.

With respect to this clonotype: A read error is likely, as this CDR3 ends without the conserved phenylalanine or tryptophan. No DNA is shown, since the ends of the CDR3 on it are uncertain; the CDR3 is the one TCRdb lists. The chain combines TRBV9 with TRBJ2-3; TRBD1, the D gene given by the table, was not confirmed from the DNA. The CDR3 spans 13 residues, counting both ends. Germline CDR1 SGDLS, CDR2 YYNGEE. The CDR3 loop is CASSQETGDTPRL.

The CDR3 reads CASSLGHTSWNEQFF. The DNA for the CDR3 is TGTGCCAGCAGCTTAGGCCACACCTCCTGGAATGAGCAGTTCTTC. This chain connects TRBV7-9 to TRBJ2-1; D is unresolved. Per the germline V gene, CDR1 is SEHNR and CDR2 is FQNEAQ (reference sequence). The CDR3 length is 15 residues. V lost 1 base and J 7 bases, leaving 14 bases between the germline ends. Based on the CDR3 plus reference TRBV7-9 and TRBJ2-1, the full variable domain is DTGVSQNPRHKITKRGQNVTFRCDPISEHNRLYWYRQTLGQGPEFLTYFQNEAQLEKSRLLSDRFSAERPKGSFSTLEIQRTEQGDSAMYLCASSLGHTSWNEQFFGPGTRLTVL.

On this clonotype: One junction end does not reproduce the germline sequence, and a read error may be involved. The rearrangement links TRBV9 to TRBJ2-3; D may be TRBD2 (5 bases). There are 15 residues in the CDR3. Germline CDR1 and CDR2: SGDLS and YYNGEE. CDR3 loop: CASSAGVSRNHTQYF. CDR3 DNA: TGTGCCAGCAGCGCCGGGGTCTCGAGAAATCATACCCAGTATTTT.

This sequence joins TRBV2 and TRBJ2-3; D may be TRBD1 or TRBD2 (6 bases each). The CDR3 is made up of 13 amino acids. CDR1 and CDR2 (germline): SNHLY, FYNNEI. V was cut by 8 bases and J by 14 bases, with 23 bases left in between. CDR3 DNA sequence: TGTGCCAGCGGTCACGGGGGCAGAACTAAAGCGTATTTT. Amino acids: CASGHGGRTKAYF.

The chain recombines TRBV11-2 with TRBJ1-4; TRBD1 aligns across 7 bases. Looked up from germline, CDR1 is SGHAT and CDR2 is FQNNGV. The CDR3 sequence is 14 residues long. V was clipped by 5 bases and J by 6 bases; unmatched bases: 6. CDR3 protein: CASSVTGADEKLFF. The CDR3 nucleotides read TGTGCCAGCAGCGTAACAGGGGCAGATGAAAAACTGTTTTTT.

Comments on this clonotype: In this CDR3 the conserved last residue, phenylalanine or tryptophan, is missing, so a read error is likely. Because the CDR3's place on the DNA is in doubt, the DNA is left out and the CDR3 is given as listed by TCRdb. The chain carries TRBV7-6 and TRBJ2-1. From germline, CDR1 is SGHVS and CDR2 FNYEAQ. The CDR3 sequence runs 13 residues, both termini included. The CDR3 protein is CASSLGGVTDPYY.

This clonotype has only a few counts. The genes are TRBV7-8 and TRBJ2-7; the match to TRBD1 covers 8 bases. Germline V CDR1 and CDR2: SGHVS, FQNEAQ. V was pared by 2 bases and J by 3 bases, with 6 bases of the junction left unmatched. The CDR3 consists of 15 residues. CDR3 sequence: CASSLSSGQGYEQYF. In nucleotides, the CDR3 is TGTGCCAGCAGCTTATCGAGCGGACAGGGCTACGAGCAGTACTTC.

This clonotype has just one count. The CDR3 does not close with the conserved phenylalanine or tryptophan, likely indicating a read error. No DNA is shown, since the ends of the CDR3 on it are uncertain; the CDR3 is the one TCRdb lists. The V gene is TRBV15, the J gene TRBJ2-3; TRBD1, the D gene given by the table, was not confirmed from the DNA. Germline CDR1 and CDR2: LNHNV and YYDKDF (reference sequence). The CDR3 adds up to 13 amino acids, both ends counted. CDR3 amino acids: CATRDGGLAKEQY.

The chain recombines TRBV7-2 with TRBJ2-2; D ambiguous. The CDR3 runs to 13 residues. The germline gives CDR1 SGHTA, CDR2 FQGNSA. V was trimmed by 1 base and J by 3 bases, leaving 3 bases between them. The CDR3 here is CASSLVDTGELFF. The CDR3 nucleotides read TGTGCCAGCAGCTTAGTCGACACCGGGGAGCTGTTTTTT.

Points on this clonotype: As the CDR3 is not closed by the conserved phenylalanine or tryptophan, this likely results from a read error. No DNA is shown, since the ends of the CDR3 on it are uncertain; the CDR3 is the one TCRdb lists. The CDR3 sequence: CASGEGGTGNPYAVL. V usage is TRBV2 and J usage is TRBJ1-1; the table calls TRBD1, which could not be checked here. The CDR3 spans 15 residues, counting both ends. CDR1 is SNHLY, CDR2 FYNNEI, per germline.

J is TRBJ2-3 and V is TRBV7-8; 7 bases map to TRBD1. J lost 15 bases, V lost 3 bases, and 18 bases had no gene match. Germline CDR1 SGHVS, CDR2 FQNEAQ. The CDR3 is made up of 15 amino acids. The CDR3 protein is CASSFDPDGTATPYF. The CDR3 nucleotides read TGTGCCAGCAGCTTTGATCCTGACGGGACAGCCACGCCCTATTTT.

This sequence joins TRBV7-3 and TRBJ1-5; perhaps TRBD1 as D (5 bases). The CDR3 has 14 residues. Germline CDR1 and CDR2: SGHTA and FQGTGA. The V end lost 5 bases, the J end lost 14 bases, and 22 bases lay between the germline ends. The CDR3 nucleotides are TGTGCCAGCAGCGCGGGACGGAGCTCCTACAATGAGCATTTT. Its translation is CASSAGRSSYNEHF.

V is TRBV5-5 and J is TRBJ2-2, with D possibly being TRBD1 (5 bases). The DNA end is a closer match to TRBJ1-4, so the J assignment may be wrong. Germline V gene sequence: CDR1 SGHKS, CDR2 YYEKEE (reference sequence). The CDR3 runs 15 residues. The CDR3 DNA is TGTGCCAGCAGCCCCGGCAGGGCAGCTAATGAAAAACTGTTTTTT. It codes for CASSPGRAANEKLFF.

This clonotype was recorded only once. Lacking the conserved final phenylalanine or tryptophan, this CDR3 likely reflects a read error. This sequence joins TRBV7-9 and TRBJ2-1, with D perhaps being TRBD1 or TRBD2 (5 bases each). The CDR3 extends over 13 amino acids. The germline gives CDR1 SEHNR, CDR2 FQNEAQ (reference sequence). V lost 6 bases to trimming and J lost 12 bases, with 18 bases between them. The chain's CDR3 is CASSDGGIRAQFQ. The CDR3 DNA reads TGTGCCAGCAGTGATGGGGGAATCCGGGCGCAGTTCCAG.

A note on this clonotype: At one boundary the junction diverges from the germline segment, which might be a read error. The chain recombines TRBV7-2 with TRBJ1-5; D is unclear. The CDR3 runs 14 residues. The germline CDR1 and CDR2 sequences are SGHTA and FQGNSA. CDR3 sequence: CASGGWASYEQYFF. DNA of the CDR3: TGTGCCAGCGGTGGGTGGGCCTCCTACGAGCAGTACTTCTTT.

The genes are TRBV20-1 and TRBJ1-2; a possible D gene is TRBD1 (5 bases). The V gene's germline CDR1 is DFQATT and CDR2 SNEGSKA (reference sequence). V gave up 6 bases and J gave up 7 bases, with 21 bases separating them. This CDR3 comprises 14 residues. The CDR3 bases are TGCAGTGCCGAGAGGACTAGCGGGGGGAGTGGCTACACCTTC. Its translation is CSAERTSGGSGYTF.